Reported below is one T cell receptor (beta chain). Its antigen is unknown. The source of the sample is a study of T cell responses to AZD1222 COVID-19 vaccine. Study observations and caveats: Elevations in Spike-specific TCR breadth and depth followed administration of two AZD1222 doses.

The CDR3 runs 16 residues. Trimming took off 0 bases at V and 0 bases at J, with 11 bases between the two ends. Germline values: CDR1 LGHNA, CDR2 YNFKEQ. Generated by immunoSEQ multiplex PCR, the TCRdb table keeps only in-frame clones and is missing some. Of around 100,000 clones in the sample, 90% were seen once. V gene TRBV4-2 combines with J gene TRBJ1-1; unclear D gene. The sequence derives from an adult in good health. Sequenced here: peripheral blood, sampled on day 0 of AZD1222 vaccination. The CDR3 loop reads CASSQDPRAMNTEAFF. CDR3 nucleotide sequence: TGTGCCAGCAGCCAAGATCCGAGGGCCATGAACACTGAAGCTTTCTTT.